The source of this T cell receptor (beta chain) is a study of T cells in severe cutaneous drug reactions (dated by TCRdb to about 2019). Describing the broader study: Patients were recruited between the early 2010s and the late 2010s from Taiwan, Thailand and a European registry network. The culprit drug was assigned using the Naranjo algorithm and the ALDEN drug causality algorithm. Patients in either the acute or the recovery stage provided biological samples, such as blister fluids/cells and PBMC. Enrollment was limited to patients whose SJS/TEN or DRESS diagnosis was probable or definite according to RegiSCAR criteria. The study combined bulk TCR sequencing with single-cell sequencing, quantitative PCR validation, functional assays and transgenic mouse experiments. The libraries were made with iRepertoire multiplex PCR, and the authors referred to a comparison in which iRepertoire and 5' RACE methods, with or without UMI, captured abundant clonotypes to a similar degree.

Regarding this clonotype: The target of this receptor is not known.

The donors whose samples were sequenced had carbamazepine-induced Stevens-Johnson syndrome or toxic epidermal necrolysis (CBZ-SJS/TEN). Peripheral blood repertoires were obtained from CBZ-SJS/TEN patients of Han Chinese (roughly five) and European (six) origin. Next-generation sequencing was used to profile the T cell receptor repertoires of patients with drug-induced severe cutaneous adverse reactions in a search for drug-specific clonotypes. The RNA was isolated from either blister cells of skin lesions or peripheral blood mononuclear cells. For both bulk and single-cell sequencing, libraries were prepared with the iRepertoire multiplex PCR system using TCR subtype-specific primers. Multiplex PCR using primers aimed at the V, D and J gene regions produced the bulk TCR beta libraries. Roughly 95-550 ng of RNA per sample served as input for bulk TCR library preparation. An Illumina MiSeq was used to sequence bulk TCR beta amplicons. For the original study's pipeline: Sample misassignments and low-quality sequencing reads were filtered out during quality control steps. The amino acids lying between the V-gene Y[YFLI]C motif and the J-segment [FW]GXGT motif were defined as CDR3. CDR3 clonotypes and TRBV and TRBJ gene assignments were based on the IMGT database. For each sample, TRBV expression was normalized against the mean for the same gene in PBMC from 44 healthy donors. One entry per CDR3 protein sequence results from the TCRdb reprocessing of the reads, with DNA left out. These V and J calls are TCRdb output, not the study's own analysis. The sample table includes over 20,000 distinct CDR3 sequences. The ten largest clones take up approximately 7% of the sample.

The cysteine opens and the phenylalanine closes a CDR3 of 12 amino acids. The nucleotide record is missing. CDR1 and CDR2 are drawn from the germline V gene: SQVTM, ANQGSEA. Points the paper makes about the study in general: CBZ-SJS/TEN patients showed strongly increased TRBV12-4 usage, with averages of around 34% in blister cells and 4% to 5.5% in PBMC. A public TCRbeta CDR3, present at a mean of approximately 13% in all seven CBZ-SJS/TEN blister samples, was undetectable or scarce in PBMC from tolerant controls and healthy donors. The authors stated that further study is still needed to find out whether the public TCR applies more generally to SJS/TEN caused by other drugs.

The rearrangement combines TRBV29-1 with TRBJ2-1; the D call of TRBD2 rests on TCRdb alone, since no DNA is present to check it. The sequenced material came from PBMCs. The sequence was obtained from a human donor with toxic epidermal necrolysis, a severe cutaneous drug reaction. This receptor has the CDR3 CSVERRANEQFF.